This TCR beta chain was obtained from a study of shared clonotypes between healthy human individuals. Overall study findings and caveats: Naive subsets generally exceeded memory subsets in estimated richness. Only blood was sampled; tissue repertoires likely differ. Across a handful of donors, naive CD4 shared roughly 5%, naive CD8 around 4%, memory CD4 over 2%, memory CD8 around 0.42%.

Of note for this clone: Its antigen is not known.

Each of the donors was a healthy adult who was HIV-negative and had not had a recent acute infection or vaccination. Assay used: immunoSEQ multiplex PCR; TCRdb lists only in-frame clones, some missing. The table records some 320,000 clones, more than 75% of them present only once. This CDR3 region has 18 residues. V lost 4 bases, J lost 3 bases, and 15 bases stayed unmatched. Germline assignment: CDR1 SGHDT and CDR2 YYEEEE. The TCR comes from a man between 18 and 29 years old in good health. This chain connects TRBV5-6 to TRBJ2-7; 11 bases are a match to TRBD2. Sequencing was carried out using memory CD8+ T cells sorted from blood. The sample's subset: CD45RO+ cells pooled with CCR7-negative TemRA cells. The CDR3 sequence: CASSGRPPGLAGGYEQYF. CDR3 DNA sequence: TGTGCCAGCAGCGGGCGGCCCCCGGGGCTAGCGGGAGGCTACGAGCAGTACTTC.